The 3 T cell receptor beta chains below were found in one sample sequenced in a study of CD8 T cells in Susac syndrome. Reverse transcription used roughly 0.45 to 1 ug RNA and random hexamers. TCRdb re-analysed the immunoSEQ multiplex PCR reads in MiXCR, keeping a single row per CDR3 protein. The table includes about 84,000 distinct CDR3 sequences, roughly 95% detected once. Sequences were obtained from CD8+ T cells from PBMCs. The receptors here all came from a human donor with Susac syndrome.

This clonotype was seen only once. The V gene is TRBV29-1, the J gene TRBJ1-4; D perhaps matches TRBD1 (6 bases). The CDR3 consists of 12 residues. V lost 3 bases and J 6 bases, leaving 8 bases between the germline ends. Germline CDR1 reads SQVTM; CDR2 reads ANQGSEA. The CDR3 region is CSVDGGHEKLFF. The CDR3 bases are TGCAGCGTTGATGGGGGCCATGAAAAACTGTTTTTT.

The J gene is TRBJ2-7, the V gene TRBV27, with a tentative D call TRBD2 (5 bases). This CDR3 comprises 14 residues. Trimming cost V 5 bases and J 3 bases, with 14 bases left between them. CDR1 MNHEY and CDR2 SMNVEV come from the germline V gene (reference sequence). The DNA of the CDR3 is TGTGCCAGCAGTGCGTCCCTAGCAGACTACGAGCAGTACTTC. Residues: CASSASLADYEQYF.

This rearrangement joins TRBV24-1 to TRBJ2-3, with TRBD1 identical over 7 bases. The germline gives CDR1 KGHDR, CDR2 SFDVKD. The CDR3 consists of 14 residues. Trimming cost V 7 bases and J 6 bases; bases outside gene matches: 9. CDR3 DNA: TGTGCCACCAGAGGGACAGCCTTGGTGGATACGCAGTATTTT. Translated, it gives CATRGTALVDTQYF.